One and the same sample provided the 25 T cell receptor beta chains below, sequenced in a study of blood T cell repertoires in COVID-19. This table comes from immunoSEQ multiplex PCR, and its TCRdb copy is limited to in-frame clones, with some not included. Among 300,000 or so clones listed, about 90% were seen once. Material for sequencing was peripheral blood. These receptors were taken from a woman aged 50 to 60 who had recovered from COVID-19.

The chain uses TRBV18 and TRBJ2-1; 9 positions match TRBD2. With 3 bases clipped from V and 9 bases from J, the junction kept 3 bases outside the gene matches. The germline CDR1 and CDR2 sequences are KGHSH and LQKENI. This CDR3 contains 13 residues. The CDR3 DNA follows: TGTGCCAGCTCACCTAGCGGGAGACCTGAGCAGTTCTTC. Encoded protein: CASSPSGRPEQFF.

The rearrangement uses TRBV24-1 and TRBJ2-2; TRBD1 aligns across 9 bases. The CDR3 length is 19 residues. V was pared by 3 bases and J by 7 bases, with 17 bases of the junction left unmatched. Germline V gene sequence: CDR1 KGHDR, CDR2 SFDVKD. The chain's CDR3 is CATSDPRPRTGDGVGELFF. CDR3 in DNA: TGTGCCACCAGTGATCCCAGACCTCGGACAGGGGACGGTGTCGGGGAGCTGTTTTTT.

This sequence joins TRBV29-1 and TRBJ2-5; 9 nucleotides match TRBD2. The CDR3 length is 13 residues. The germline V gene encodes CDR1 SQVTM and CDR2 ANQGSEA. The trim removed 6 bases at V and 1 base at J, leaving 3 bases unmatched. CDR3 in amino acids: CSVLSGGQETQYF. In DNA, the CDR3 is TGCAGCGTACTTAGCGGGGGCCAAGAGACCCAGTACTTC. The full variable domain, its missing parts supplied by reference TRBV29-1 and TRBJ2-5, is SAVISQKPSRDICQRGTSLTIQCQVDSQVTMMFWYRQQPGQSLTLIATANQGSEATYESGFVIDKFPISRPNLTFSTLTVSNMSPEDSSIYLCSVLSGGQETQYFGPGTRLLVL.

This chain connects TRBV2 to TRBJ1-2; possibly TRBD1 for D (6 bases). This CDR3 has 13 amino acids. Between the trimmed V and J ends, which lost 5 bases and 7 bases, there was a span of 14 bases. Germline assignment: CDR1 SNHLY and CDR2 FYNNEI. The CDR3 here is CASSSTGYGGYTF. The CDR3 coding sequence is TGTGCCAGCAGTTCTACAGGGTATGGTGGCTACACCTTC.

The CDR3 is CASSFPQDTEAFF. The CDR3 coding sequence is TGTGCCAGCAGCTTCCCCCAGGACACTGAAGCTTTCTTT. This sequence joins TRBV5-4 and TRBJ1-1; D is undetermined. Germline values: CDR1 SGHNT, CDR2 YYREEE (reference sequence). This CDR3 spans 13 amino acids. V lost 2 bases, J lost 3 bases, and 8 bases lay in between.

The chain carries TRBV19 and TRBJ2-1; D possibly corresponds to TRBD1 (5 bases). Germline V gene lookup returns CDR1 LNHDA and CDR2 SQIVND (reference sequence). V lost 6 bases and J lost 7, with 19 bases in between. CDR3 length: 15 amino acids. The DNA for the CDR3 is TGTGCCAGTAGCCGTCGACGCGAGTCAGGGAATGAGCAGTTCTTC. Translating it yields CASSRRRESGNEQFF.

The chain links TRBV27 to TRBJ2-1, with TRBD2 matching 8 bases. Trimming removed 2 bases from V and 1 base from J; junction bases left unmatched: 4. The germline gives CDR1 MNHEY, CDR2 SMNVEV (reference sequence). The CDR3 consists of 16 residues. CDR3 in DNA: TGTGCCAGCAGTTTAGGCCTAGCGGGTTCCTACAATGAGCAGTTCTTC. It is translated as CASSLGLAGSYNEQFF.

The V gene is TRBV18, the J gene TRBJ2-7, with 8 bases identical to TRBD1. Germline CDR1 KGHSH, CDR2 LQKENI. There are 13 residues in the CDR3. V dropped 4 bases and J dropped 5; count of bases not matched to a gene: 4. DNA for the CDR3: TGTGCCAGCTCACTGGACAGGGACGACGAGCAGTACTTC. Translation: CASSLDRDDEQYF.

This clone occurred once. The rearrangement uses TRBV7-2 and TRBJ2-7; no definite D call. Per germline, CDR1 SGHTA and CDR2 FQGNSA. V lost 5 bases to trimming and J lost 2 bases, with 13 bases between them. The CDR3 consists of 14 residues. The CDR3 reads CASSPSAVPYEQYF. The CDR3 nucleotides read TGTGCCAGCAGCCCCTCTGCGGTTCCCTACGAGCAGTACTTC.

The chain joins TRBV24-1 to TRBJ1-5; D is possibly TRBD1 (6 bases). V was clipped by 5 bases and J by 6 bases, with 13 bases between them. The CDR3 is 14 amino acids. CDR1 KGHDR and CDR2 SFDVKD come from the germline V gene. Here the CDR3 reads CATSGPGVGQPQHF. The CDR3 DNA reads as TGTGCCACCAGTGGACCAGGGGTTGGTCAGCCCCAGCATTTT.

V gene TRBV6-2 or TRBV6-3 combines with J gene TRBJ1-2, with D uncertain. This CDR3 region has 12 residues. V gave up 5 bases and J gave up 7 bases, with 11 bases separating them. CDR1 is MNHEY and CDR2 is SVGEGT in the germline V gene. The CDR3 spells CASSTGGVGYTF. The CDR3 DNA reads TGTGCCAGCAGTACCGGCGGTGTTGGCTACACCTTC.

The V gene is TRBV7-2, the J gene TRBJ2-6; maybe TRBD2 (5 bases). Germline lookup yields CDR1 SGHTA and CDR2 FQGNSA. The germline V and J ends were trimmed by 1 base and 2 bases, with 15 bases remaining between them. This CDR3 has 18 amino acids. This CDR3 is CASSLGLSRGAGANVLTF. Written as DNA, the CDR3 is TGTGCCAGCAGCTTAGGTTTGTCCCGGGGAGCTGGGGCCAACGTCCTGACTTTC.

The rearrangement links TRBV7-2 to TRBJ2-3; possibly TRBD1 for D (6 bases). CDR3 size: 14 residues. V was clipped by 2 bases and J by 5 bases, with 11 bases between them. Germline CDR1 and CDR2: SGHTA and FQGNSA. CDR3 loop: CASSLRQALDTQYF. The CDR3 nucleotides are TGTGCCAGCAGCTTAAGACAGGCCTTAGATACGCAGTATTTT.

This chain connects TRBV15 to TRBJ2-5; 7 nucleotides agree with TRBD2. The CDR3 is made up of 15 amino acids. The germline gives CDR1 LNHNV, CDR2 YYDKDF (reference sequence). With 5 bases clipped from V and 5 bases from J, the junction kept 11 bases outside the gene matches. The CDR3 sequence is CATSLSGSGKETQYF. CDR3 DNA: TGTGCCACCAGCCTGTCTGGGAGCGGGAAGGAGACCCAGTACTTC.

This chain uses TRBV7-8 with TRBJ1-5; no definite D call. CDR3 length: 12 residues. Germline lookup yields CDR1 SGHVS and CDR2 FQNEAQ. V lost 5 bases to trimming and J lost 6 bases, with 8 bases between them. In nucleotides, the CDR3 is TGTGCCAGCAGCCGAGGGAGTCAGCCCCAGCATTTT. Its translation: CASSRGSQPQHF.

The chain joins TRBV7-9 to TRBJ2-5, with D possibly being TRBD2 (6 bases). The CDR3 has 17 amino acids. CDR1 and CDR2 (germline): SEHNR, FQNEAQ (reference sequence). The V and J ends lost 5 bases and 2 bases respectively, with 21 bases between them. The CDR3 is CASSHANYRDFQETQYF. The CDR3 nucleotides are TGTGCCAGCAGCCATGCCAACTACCGGGACTTTCAAGAGACCCAGTACTTC.

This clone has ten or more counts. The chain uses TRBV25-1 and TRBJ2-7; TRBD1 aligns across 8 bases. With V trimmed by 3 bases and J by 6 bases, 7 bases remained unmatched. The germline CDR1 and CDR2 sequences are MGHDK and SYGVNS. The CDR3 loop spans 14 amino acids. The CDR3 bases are TGTGCCAGCAGTGACCGGACAGGGAGATCCGAGCAGTACTTC. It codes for CASSDRTGRSEQYF.

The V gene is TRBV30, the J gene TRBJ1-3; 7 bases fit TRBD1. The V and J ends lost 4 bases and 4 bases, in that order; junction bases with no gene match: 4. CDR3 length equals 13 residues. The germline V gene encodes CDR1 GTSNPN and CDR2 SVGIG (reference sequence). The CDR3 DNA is TGTGCCTGGACTAGGGGGCCGGGAAACACCATATATTTT. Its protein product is CAWTRGPGNTIYF.

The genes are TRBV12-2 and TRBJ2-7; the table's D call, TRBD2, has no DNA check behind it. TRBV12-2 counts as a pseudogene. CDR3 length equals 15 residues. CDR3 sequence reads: CASRSGGAGGSEQYF. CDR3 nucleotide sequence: TGTGCAAGTCGCTCTGGCGGAGCGGGAGGGTCCGAGCAGTACTTC.

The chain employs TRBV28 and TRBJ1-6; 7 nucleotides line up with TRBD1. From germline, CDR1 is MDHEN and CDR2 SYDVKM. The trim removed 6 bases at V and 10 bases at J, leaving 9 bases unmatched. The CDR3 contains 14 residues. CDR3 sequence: CASRFRGPGSPLHF. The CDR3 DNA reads TGTGCCAGCAGATTTAGGGGGCCGGGATCACCCCTCCACTTT.

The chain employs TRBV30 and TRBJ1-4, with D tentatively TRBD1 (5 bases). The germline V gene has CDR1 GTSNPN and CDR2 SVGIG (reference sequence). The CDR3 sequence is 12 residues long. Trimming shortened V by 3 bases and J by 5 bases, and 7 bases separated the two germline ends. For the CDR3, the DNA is TGTGCCTGGAGCGGGGGGAATGAAAAACTGTTTTTT. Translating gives CAWSGGNEKLFF.

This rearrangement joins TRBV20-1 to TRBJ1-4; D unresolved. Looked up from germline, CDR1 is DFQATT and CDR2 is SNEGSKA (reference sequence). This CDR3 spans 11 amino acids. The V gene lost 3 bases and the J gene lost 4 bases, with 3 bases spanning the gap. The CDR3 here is CSASGNEKLFF. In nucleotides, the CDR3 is TGCAGTGCTAGCGGTAATGAAAAACTGTTTTTT.

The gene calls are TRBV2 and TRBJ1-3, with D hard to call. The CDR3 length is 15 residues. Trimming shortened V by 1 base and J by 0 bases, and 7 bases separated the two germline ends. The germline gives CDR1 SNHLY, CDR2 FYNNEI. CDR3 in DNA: TGTGCCAGCAGTGAAGTTCGGGGCTCTGGAAACACCATATATTTT. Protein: CASSEVRGSGNTIYF.

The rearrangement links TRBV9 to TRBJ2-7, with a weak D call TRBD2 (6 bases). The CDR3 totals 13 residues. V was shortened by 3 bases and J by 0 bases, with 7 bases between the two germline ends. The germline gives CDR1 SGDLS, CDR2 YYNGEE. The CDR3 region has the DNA TGTGCCAGCAGCGGCGGGGACTCCTACGAGCAGTACTTC. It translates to CASSGGDSYEQYF. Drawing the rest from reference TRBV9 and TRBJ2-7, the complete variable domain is DSGVTQTPKHLITATGQRVTLRCSPRSGDLSVYWYQQSLDQGLQFLIQYYNGEERAKGNILERFSAQQFPDLHSELNLSSLELGDSALYFCASSGGDSYEQYFGPGTRLTVT.

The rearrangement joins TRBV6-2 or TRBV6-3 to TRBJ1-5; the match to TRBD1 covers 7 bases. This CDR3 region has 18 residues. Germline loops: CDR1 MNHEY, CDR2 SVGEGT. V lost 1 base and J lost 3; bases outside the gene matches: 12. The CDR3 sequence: CASSYLGGLTETNQPQHF. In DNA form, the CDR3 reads TGTGCCAGCAGTTACTTAGGGGGCCTGACAGAAACCAATCAGCCCCAGCATTTT.